This entry lists 7 T cell receptor beta chains sequenced from one sample in a study of T cells in Graves' hyperthyroidism and ophthalmopathy (dated by TCRdb to the late 2010s). The method was multiplex PCR. Instrument on record: Illumina HiSeq 2000. The TCR beta CDR3 regions were amplified from the RNA transcripts. A first-round RT-PCR of the TCR CDR3 used the HTBI primer set with the Qiagen OneStep RT-PCR kit. Clones were called with MiXCR by TCRdb after fastp trimmed the public reads at Q25, and only in-frame beta chains were retained. CDR3 protein duplicates are merged, each entry listing the most common genes and DNA. The sample table shows under 350,000 distinct CDR3 sequences, and roughly 23% are seen once. The ten largest clones take up 50% of the sample. Sequencing was carried out using blood. The receptors were gathered from a woman aged 45-59 years with Graves' hyperthyroidism.

This clonotype showed up many times. V gene TRBV5-5 combines with J gene TRBJ1-1; D uncertain. The V end lost 0 bases, the J end lost 7 bases, and 7 bases lay between the germline ends. CDR3 size: 12 residues. CDR1 SGHKS and CDR2 YYEKEE come from the germline V gene (reference sequence). In nucleotides, the CDR3 is TGTGCCAGCAGCTTGGGGGCTATTGAAGCTTTCTTT. Encoded protein: CASSLGAIEAFF.

Ten or more counts support this clonotype. This chain links TRBV3-1 with TRBJ1-1; D might be TRBD1 (6 bases). CDR3 length: 15 amino acids. CDR1 LGHDT and CDR2 YNNKEL come from the germline V gene (reference sequence). Trimming removed 3 bases at V and 1 base at J, with 12 bases between. The CDR3 DNA is TGTGCCAGCAGCCAGCGATGGGGGGCGAACACTGAAGCTTTCTTT. Encoded protein: CASSQRWGANTEAFF.

The table lists this clonotype with many counts. The rearrangement links TRBV6-1 to TRBJ2-7, with 7 bases identical to TRBD1. Germline lookup yields CDR1 MNHNS and CDR2 SASEGT. The V and J ends lost 6 bases and 2 bases, in that order; junction bases with no gene match: 10. The CDR3 contains 15 residues. As DNA, the CDR3 is TGTGCCAGCAGCGAACGACAGGGTGGTCCCTACGAGCAGTACTTC. It specifies CASSERQGGPYEQYF.

As to this clonotype: A much larger clone lies a single base off, so this may be a read error. This likely comes from a read error, as the CDR3 has no conserved phenylalanine or tryptophan at its end. CDR3 DNA sequence: TGTGCTAGTGGTTTAACAGGGGCAGAGACCCAGTACCTC. Translated, it gives CASGLTGAETQYL. The chain is built from TRBV12-5 and TRBJ2-5, with 7 nucleotides matching TRBD1. V was pared by 3 bases and J by 4 bases, with 2 bases of the junction left unmatched. In germline, CDR1 is LGHNT, CDR2 FRNRAP. The CDR3 runs to 13 residues.

This clonotype was seen more than once but under ten times. The V call is TRBV6-1, the J call TRBJ1-2, with a tentative D call TRBD1 (6 bases). The V end was cut by 7 bases, the J end by 4 bases, with 13 bases between. Germline V gene data show CDR1 as MNHNS and CDR2 as SASEGT. The CDR3 covers 13 residues. CDR3 in amino acids: CASMEQGVYGYTF. The CDR3 DNA follows: TGTGCCAGCATGGAACAGGGCGTCTATGGCTACACCTTC.

This clonotype occurred a few times. This sequence may be a read error, since a much larger clone differs from it by one base. The chain uses TRBV2 and TRBJ2-7, with D perhaps TRBD1 or TRBD2 (5 bases each). The CDR3 is 14 amino acids. The V gene's germline CDR1 is SNHLY and CDR2 FYNNEI. Trimming pared 6 bases from V and 3 bases from J, leaving 15 bases between. The CDR3 sequence is CASRTGTVSYEQYF. CDR3 sequence (DNA): TGTGCCAGCAGGACCGGGACCGTGAGCTACGAGCAGTACTTC.

This clonotype was picked up many times. The chain recombines TRBV3-1 with TRBJ2-1, with TRBD2 matching 7 bases. The germline V gene has CDR1 LGHDT and CDR2 YNNKEL (reference sequence). The V and J ends lost 4 bases and 4 bases, in that order; junction bases with no gene match: 7. The CDR3 is made up of 15 amino acids. The CDR3 DNA is TGTGCCAGCAGCCCCCAGCGGGGCCCTTACAATGAGCAGTTCTTC. This codes for CASSPQRGPYNEQFF.